This T cell receptor (beta chain) was sequenced in a study of blood T cells in healthy people across ages. Notes on the study in general: Using unsorted PBMCs precluded a conclusive naive versus antigen-experienced comparison.

Looked up from germline, CDR1 is MNHEY and CDR2 is SMNVEV (reference sequence). Unmatched junction bases numbered 1, after V lost 6 bases and J lost 1 base. The CDR3 covers 14 residues. A second PCR, run for roughly 7 to 11 cycles, used a sample-barcoded 5' primer plus a J-beta primer mix. TCRdb reprocessed the 5' RACE reads via MiXCR and lists one record per CDR3 protein. The sample holds approximately 1.5 million distinct CDR3 sequences, less than 45% seen once. This clonotype was recorded a few times. Its antigen is still unknown. Sample: blood. The sequence derives from a woman between 18 and 29 years old in good health. The chain has TRBV27 and TRBJ2-1; 9 bases are shared with TRBD2. CDR3 nucleotides: TGTGCCAGCAGGCGGGAGGGATCCTACAATGAGCAGTTCTTC. It specifies CASRREGSYNEQFF.